These 10 T cell receptor beta chains came from one sample sequenced in a study of T cell responses to AZD1222 COVID-19 vaccine. Assay: immunoSEQ multiplex PCR; the TCRdb copy retains only in-frame clones and omits some. Of about 180,000 clones detected, about 91% appear once; the ten largest clones hold around 10%. Sequenced material: peripheral blood, taken 28 days after the second AZD1222 dose. The origin of the receptors is an adult who received the AZD1222 COVID-19 vaccine.

J is TRBJ2-3 and V is TRBV7-2; D is possibly TRBD1 (6 bases). The CDR3 is 16 residues long. Per germline, CDR1 SGHTA and CDR2 FQGNSA. V dropped 5 bases and J dropped 0 bases, with 15 bases sitting between them. DNA of the CDR3: TGTGCCAGCAGCCTACAGGGAGATGTGAGCACAGATACGCAGTATTTT. Translating it yields CASSLQGDVSTDTQYF.

This rearrangement joins TRBV7-2 to TRBJ2-2, with D possibly TRBD1 on 6 matching bases. CDR3 size: 15 residues. V shed 7 bases and J shed 0 bases, with 12 bases lying between them. Germline CDR1 SGHTA, CDR2 FQGNSA. CDR3 protein: CASNLDSPNTGELFF. The CDR3 nucleotides read TGTGCCAGCAACCTGGACAGCCCGAACACCGGGGAGCTGTTTTTT.

The chain joins TRBV9 to TRBJ1-1; D gene unclear. V lost 0 bases, J lost 3 bases, and 6 bases lay in between. The CDR3 loop spans 13 amino acids. Germline V gene data show CDR1 as SGDLS and CDR2 as YYNGEE. The CDR3 is CASSVVWDTEAFF. Here the CDR3 DNA reads TGTGCCAGCAGCGTAGTATGGGACACTGAAGCTTTCTTT.

The chain carries TRBV5-6 and TRBJ2-7; D is perhaps TRBD1 or TRBD2 (5 bases each). Germline CDR1 is SGHDT and CDR2 is YYEEEE. V lost 4 bases and J 6 bases, leaving 17 bases between the germline ends. This CDR3 is built from 14 residues. DNA for the CDR3: TGTGCCAGCAGCCAGGGACCCACTGGTGGCGAGCAGTACTTC. This sequence encodes CASSQGPTGGEQYF.

In the case of this clone: Other DNA sequences in this sample translate to the same CDR3. The chain couples TRBV19 to TRBJ1-1; 7 positions agree with TRBD1. With 5 bases clipped from V and 0 bases from J, the junction kept 9 bases outside the gene matches. The CDR3 consists of 16 residues. Germline assignment: CDR1 LNHDA and CDR2 SQIVND (reference sequence). CDR3 sequence reads: CASSPRTGAMNTEAFF. The CDR3 DNA reads as TGTGCCAGTAGTCCCCGGACAGGAGCAATGAACACTGAAGCTTTCTTT.

The chain couples TRBV7-3 to TRBJ2-2, with D possibly being TRBD2 (6 bases). V dropped 5 bases and J dropped 4 bases, with 17 bases sitting between them. The CDR3 consists of 16 residues. Germline values: CDR1 SGHTA, CDR2 FQGTGA. The CDR3 region has the DNA TGTGCCAGCAGCCCAAGGGCGGGACGGCTCACCGGGGAGCTGTTTTTT. This sequence encodes CASSPRAGRLTGELFF.

This clone appeared once. The V and J genes are TRBV28 and TRBJ2-7, with D perhaps assigned TRBD1 or TRBD2 (5 bases each). CDR1 and CDR2 (germline): MDHEN, SYDVKM. Trimming removed 6 bases from V and 5 bases from J, with 17 bases in between. This CDR3 region has 14 residues. The CDR3 sequence is CASSRQGFGDEQYF. The CDR3 nucleotides read TGTGCCAGCAGCCGTCAGGGATTCGGGGACGAGCAGTACTTC.

V usage is TRBV7-2 and J usage is TRBJ1-5; D uncertain. Trimming shortened V by 1 base and J by 7 bases, and 11 bases separated the two germline ends. The CDR3 has 14 amino acids. Germline CDR1 SGHTA, CDR2 FQGNSA. The CDR3 coding sequence is TGTGCCAGCAGCTTAGACAGTTTCAGCCAGCCCCAGCATTTT. As protein: CASSLDSFSQPQHF.

The chain has TRBV9 and TRBJ1-4; D not resolved. The CDR3 runs to 14 residues. Between the trimmed V and J ends, which lost 1 base and 8 bases, there was a span of 12 bases. Germline V CDR1 and CDR2: SGDLS, YYNGEE. The CDR3 reads CASSVTPDREKLFF. The CDR3 DNA is TGTGCCAGCAGCGTAACACCGGATCGGGAAAAACTGTTTTTT.

This clone was recorded only once. V gene TRBV7-3 combines with J gene TRBJ2-2; a possible D gene is TRBD1 (6 bases). V gave up 2 bases and J gave up 4 bases, with 8 bases separating them. Germline V gene sequence: CDR1 SGHTA, CDR2 FQGTGA. The CDR3 covers 14 residues. DNA of the CDR3: TGTGCCAGCAGCTTAGGGACACCCACCGGGGAGCTGTTTTTT. Its protein is CASSLGTPTGELFF.